Below, 21 T cell receptor beta chains from the same sample are listed, as sequenced in a study of blood T cell repertoires in COVID-19. Assay: immunoSEQ multiplex PCR; the TCRdb copy retains only in-frame clones and omits some. There are 150,000 to 200,000 clones in the sample; approximately 86% occur only once, and 6.5% to 8.5% lies in the top ten. The sequenced sample was peripheral blood. All receptors come from a woman between 35 and 50 years old with COVID-19, enrolled during active disease.

The chain employs TRBV29-1 and TRBJ1-6, with D unclear. Trimming took off 5 bases at V and 6 bases at J, with 11 bases between the two ends. The CDR3 contains 13 residues. Germline V gives CDR1 SQVTM, CDR2 ANQGSEA. CDR3 region: CSVRRETNSPLHF. Here the CDR3 DNA reads TGCAGCGTTAGGCGGGAAACTAATTCACCCCTCCACTTT.

The chain combines TRBV7-8 with TRBJ1-2, with TRBD1 matching over 12 bases. The V gene end was trimmed by 1 base and the J gene end by 7 bases; junction bases not matched to a gene: 10. The CDR3 length is 17 residues. Germline V gene data show CDR1 as SGHVS and CDR2 as FQNEAQ. This CDR3 is CASSLGGTGGITGGYTF. The CDR3 region has the DNA TGTGCCAGCAGCTTAGGGGGGACAGGGGGCATAACTGGTGGCTACACCTTC.

The chain joins TRBV4-1 to TRBJ1-2; D not certain. CDR1 and CDR2 (germline): MGHRA, YSYEKL. The CDR3 contains 12 residues. V dropped 3 bases and J dropped 4 bases, with 6 bases sitting between them. Here the CDR3 DNA reads TGCGCCAGCAGCCAGGGCCCCTATGGCTACACCTTC. It is translated as CASSQGPYGYTF.

This clone showed up just once. CDR3 residues: CASSSAVGAKMDYGYTF. CDR3 nucleotides: TGTGCCAGCAGCTCCGCGGTGGGGGCGAAGATGGACTATGGCTACACCTTC. J is TRBJ1-2 and V is TRBV7-9; TRBD1 is a possible D gene (6 bases). This CDR3 comprises 17 residues. From germline, CDR1 is SEHNR and CDR2 FQNEAQ (reference sequence). With 4 bases removed from V and 3 bases from J, the gap between germline ends came to 21 bases. The full variable domain, rest sourced from reference TRBV7-9 and TRBJ1-2, is DTGVSQNPRHKITKRGQNVTFRCDPISEHNRLYWYRQTLGQGPEFLTYFQNEAQLEKSRLLSDRFSAERPKGSFSTLEIQRTEQGDSAMYLCASSSAVGAKMDYGYTFGSGTRLTVV.

V usage is TRBV5-6 and J usage is TRBJ2-7; 8 positions agree with TRBD1. Unmatched junction bases numbered 8, after V lost 3 bases and J lost 0 bases. Germline values: CDR1 SGHDT, CDR2 YYEEEE. The CDR3 loop spans 16 amino acids. The CDR3 here is CASSSRTGSLSYEQYF. CDR3 DNA: TGTGCCAGCAGCTCCCGGACAGGGTCTCTCTCCTACGAGCAGTACTTC.

The chain combines TRBV27 with TRBJ1-6; 7 bases align to TRBD1. There are 14 residues in the CDR3. Trimming removed 8 bases from V and 6 bases from J; junction bases left unmatched: 7. Germline V lookup: CDR1 MNHEY, CDR2 SMNVEV (reference sequence). CDR3 amino acids: CASSRDRVNSPLHF. The CDR3 bases are TGTGCCAGCTCTCGAGACAGGGTTAATTCACCCCTCCACTTT.

The rearrangement links TRBV7-2 to TRBJ2-7; unclear D gene. The CDR3 runs to 13 residues. Per the germline V gene, CDR1 is SGHTA and CDR2 is FQGNSA. The V end was cut by 5 bases, the J end by 1 base, with 9 bases between. The CDR3 loop is CASSLLRSYEQYF. In DNA, the CDR3 is TGTGCCAGCAGCCTCCTCAGGTCCTACGAGCAGTACTTC.

The V call is TRBV20-1, the J call TRBJ2-7, with 10 bases lining up with TRBD1. Germline CDR1 reads DFQATT; CDR2 reads SNEGSKA (reference sequence). The ends lost 7 bases at V and 4 bases at J; junction bases unmatched: 1. The CDR3 runs to 11 residues. CDR3 protein: CSVDRGYEQYF. CDR3 DNA sequence: TGCAGTGTGGACAGGGGGTACGAGCAGTACTTC.

V gene TRBV5-6 combines with J gene TRBJ2-2; D perhaps matches TRBD2 (5 bases). CDR1 is SGHDT, CDR2 YYEEEE, per germline. Between the trimmed V and J ends, which lost 3 bases and 4 bases, there was a span of 7 bases. This CDR3 comprises 13 residues. The CDR3 sequence: CASSSGGTGELFF. The CDR3 region has the DNA TGTGCCAGCAGCTCCGGAGGCACCGGGGAGCTGTTTTTT. Full variable domain (rest looked up from reference TRBV5-6 and TRBJ2-2): DAGVTQSPTHLIKTRGQQVTLRCSPKSGHDTVSWYQQALGQGPQFIFQYYEEEERQRGNFPDRFSGHQFPNYSSELNVNALLLGDSALYLCASSSGGTGELFFGEGSRLTVL.

The chain recombines TRBV28 with TRBJ2-4; 7 positions agree with TRBD1. The V and J ends lost 6 bases and 15 bases, in that order; junction bases with no gene match: 8. The germline V gene has CDR1 MDHEN and CDR2 SYDVKM. The CDR3 covers 11 residues. Here the CDR3 reads CASSSTGAAYF. As DNA, the CDR3 is TGTGCCAGCAGCTCCACAGGGGCTGCGTACTTC.

The chain joins TRBV19 to TRBJ1-2; 9 positions agree with TRBD1. The length of the CDR3 is 16 residues. Germline V CDR1 and CDR2: LNHDA, SQIVND (reference sequence). Trimming removed 5 bases from V and 2 bases from J; junction bases left unmatched: 9. CDR3 residues: CASSPTGGEPNYGYTF. The CDR3 DNA reads TGTGCCAGTAGTCCAACAGGGGGCGAACCCAACTATGGCTACACCTTC.

This clone has only a few counts. The gene calls are TRBV7-2 and TRBJ2-1; TRBD2 agrees at 9 bases. Trimming cost V 5 bases and J 6 bases; bases outside gene matches: 8. The CDR3 loop spans 15 amino acids. Germline V gene data show CDR1 as SGHTA and CDR2 as FQGNSA. CDR3 amino acids: CASSPIAGVGNEQFF. In DNA, the CDR3 is TGTGCCAGCAGCCCTATAGCGGGGGTAGGCAATGAGCAGTTCTTC. The complete variable domain, with remaining parts taken from reference TRBV7-2 and TRBJ2-1, reads GAGVSQSPSNKVTEKGKDVELRCDPISGHTALYWYRQSLGQGLEFLIYFQGNSAPDKSGLPSDRFSAERTGGSVSTLTIQRTQQEDSAVYLCASSPIAGVGNEQFFGPGTRLTVL.

This rearrangement joins TRBV5-4 to TRBJ2-3, with 10 bases aligning to TRBD1. Unmatched junction bases numbered 7, after V lost 3 bases and J lost 3 bases. CDR1 and CDR2 from the germline V gene are SGHNT and YYREEE (reference sequence). The CDR3 is 16 amino acids. The CDR3 DNA reads TGTGCCAGCAGCTCTTTAGACAGGGGGCGGACAGATACGCAGTATTTT. Translated: CASSSLDRGRTDTQYF.

The chain links TRBV12-3 or TRBV12-4 to TRBJ2-7, with D hard to call. CDR3 length equals 12 residues. Deletions cut 6 bases from V and 4 bases from J, with 10 bases between. CDR3 in amino acids: CASSLTGYEQYF. The CDR3 DNA is TGTGCCAGCAGCCTAACGGGTTACGAGCAGTACTTC.

The V call is TRBV4-1, the J call TRBJ2-3; 7 bases are shared with TRBD2. The CDR3 extends over 17 amino acids. In germline, CDR1 is MGHRA, CDR2 YSYEKL. Trimming removed 0 bases from V and 0 bases from J; junction bases left unmatched: 6. The CDR3 nucleotides read TGCGCCAGCAGCCAAGATGGGGGGGGGACTAGCACAGATACGCAGTATTTT. It specifies CASSQDGGGTSTDTQYF.

The V call is TRBV7-3, the J call TRBJ2-5; D possibly corresponds to TRBD1 (5 bases). The CDR3 sequence is 13 residues long. Germline V lookup: CDR1 SGHTA, CDR2 FQGTGA. The V end was cut by 0 bases, the J end by 7 bases, with 9 bases between. The CDR3 region is CASSLTAQGTQYF. CDR3 sequence (DNA): TGTGCCAGCAGCTTAACAGCCCAGGGGACCCAGTACTTC.

The chain carries TRBV5-1 and TRBJ2-7, with D maybe TRBD2 (6 bases). In germline, CDR1 is SGHRS, CDR2 YFSETQ. The CDR3 length is 13 residues. Trimming removed 2 bases at V and 2 bases at J, with 8 bases between. The DNA for the CDR3 is TGCGCCAGCAGCTTAGGAGGGACCTACGAGCAGTACTTC. It yields the protein CASSLGGTYEQYF. Full variable domain (rest looked up from reference TRBV5-1 and TRBJ2-7): KAGVTQTPRYLIKTRGQQVTLSCSPISGHRSVSWYQQTPGQGLQFLFEYFSETQRNKGNFPGRFSGRQFSNSRSEMNVSTLELGDSALYLCASSLGGTYEQYFGPGTRLTVT.

This rearrangement joins TRBV5-4 to TRBJ2-5, with 9 bases aligning to TRBD2. The CDR3 is 17 amino acids. V trimming: 4 bases; J trimming: 1 base; junction bases outside the gene matches: 11. CDR1 is SGHNT, CDR2 YYREEE, per germline (reference sequence). CDR3 nucleotide sequence: TGTGCCAGCAGCCGAGAAGGACGAGCGGGGGGCCAAGAGACCCAGTACTTC. Protein sequence: CASSREGRAGGQETQYF.

The CDR3 loop is CASSHTGGSEKLFF. The DNA of the CDR3 is TGTGCCAGCAGCCACACAGGGGGCAGTGAAAAACTGTTTTTT. V usage is TRBV3-1 (or the pseudogene TRBV3-2) and J usage is TRBJ1-4; 9 positions agree with TRBD1. The V segment lost 3 bases and the J segment 7 bases; nucleotides outside the gene matches: 3. CDR3 length: 14 residues. Germline CDR1 LGHDT, CDR2 YNNKEL (reference sequence).

The chain is built from TRBV7-6 and TRBJ2-3; 9 bases match TRBD2. The CDR3 sequence is 15 residues long. The germline CDR1 and CDR2 sequences are SGHVS and FNYEAQ. With V trimmed by 3 bases and J by 4 bases, 5 bases remained unmatched. The CDR3 bases are TGTGCCAGCAGCTTGCTAGCGGGGTTCCCAGATACGCAGTATTTT. This sequence encodes CASSLLAGFPDTQYF.

This rearrangement joins TRBV3-1 (or the pseudogene TRBV3-2) to TRBJ2-1; 9 nucleotides line up with TRBD2. Germline CDR1 LGHDT, CDR2 YNNKEL (reference sequence). The V and J ends lost 7 bases and 6 bases, in that order; junction bases with no gene match: 10. The CDR3 extends over 15 amino acids. The CDR3 region is CASTRAGGGTNEQFF. CDR3 DNA: TGTGCCAGCACCAGAGCGGGAGGTGGTACCAATGAGCAGTTCTTC.